The present TCR beta chain was sequenced within a study of blood T cells in healthy people across ages. Study-level findings and limits: Whereas aged donors had fewer naive CD4+ cells, long-lived donors had more of them and higher diversity. Unknown donor CMV status possibly confounded expanded clonotype changes.

Sample-barcoded 5' priming and a J-beta primer mix drove a second PCR of 7 to 11 cycles. In TCRdb, the 5' RACE reads were re-called with MiXCR into one record per CDR3 protein. The sample has 700,000 or so distinct CDR3 sequences, approximately 40% seen once; the top ten hold around 30%. This clonotype was observed at least ten times. The antigen is unknown. Peripheral blood from each donor was collected in a volume of about 10 milliliters. Total RNA extraction produced at least 5.5 micrograms (per sample) for the study. Germline assignment: CDR1 LGHNA and CDR2 YSLEER. The CDR3 runs 16 residues. Deletions cut 2 bases from V and 4 bases from J, with 17 bases between.

The sequence was obtained from a man older than 75 in good health. The sequenced material came from blood. The rearrangement joins TRBV4-3 to TRBJ2-5, with D perhaps TRBD1 or TRBD2 (5 bases each). The CDR3 bases are TGCGCCAGCAGCCAAACCGGGACGGTGAAAGGAGAGACCCAGTACTTC. Protein: CASSQTGTVKGETQYF.